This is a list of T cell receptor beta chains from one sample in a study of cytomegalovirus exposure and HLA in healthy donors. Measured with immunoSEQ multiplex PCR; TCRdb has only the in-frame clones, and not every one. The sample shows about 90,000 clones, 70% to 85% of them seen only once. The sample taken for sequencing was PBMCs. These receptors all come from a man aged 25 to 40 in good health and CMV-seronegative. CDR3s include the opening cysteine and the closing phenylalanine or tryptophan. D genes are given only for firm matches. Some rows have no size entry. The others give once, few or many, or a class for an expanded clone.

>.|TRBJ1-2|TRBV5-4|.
TGTGCCAGCAGCGAGGACAGAACTAACTATGGCTACACCTTC
CASSEDRTNYGYTF
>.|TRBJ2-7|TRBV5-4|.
TGTGCCAGCAGCTTGAGCAAGGGGGCCTACGAGCAGTACTTC
CASSLSKGAYEQYF
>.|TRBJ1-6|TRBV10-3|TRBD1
TGTGCCATCAGTAGAGGGGGCGATAATTCACCCCTCCACTTT
CAISRGGDNSPLHF
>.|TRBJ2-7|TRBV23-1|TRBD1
TGCGCCAGCAGTCAACCACACAGGGGGCCCTACGAGCAGTACTTC
CASSQPHRGPYEQYF
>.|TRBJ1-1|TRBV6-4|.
TGTGCCAGCAGGGACAGCCAAATGAACACTGAAGCTTTCTTT
CASRDSQMNTEAFF
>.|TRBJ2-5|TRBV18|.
TGTGCCAGCTCACCAGCAGGGGGGAAAGAGACCCAGTACTTC
CASSPAGGKETQYF
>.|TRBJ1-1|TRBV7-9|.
TGTTCCAGCAGCTCCCTCCAACTGACTGAAGCTTTCTTT
CSSSSLQLTEAFF
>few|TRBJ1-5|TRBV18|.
TGTGCCAGCTCACCAGAACGGGGTAGCAATCAGCCCCAGCATTTT
CASSPERGSNQPQHF
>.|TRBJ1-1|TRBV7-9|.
TGTGCCAGCAGCTTAAAAGCGAACACTGAAGCTTTCTTT
CASSLKANTEAFF
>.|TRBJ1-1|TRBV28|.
TGTGCCAGCCGGTCGGGACAGAACACTGAAGCTTTCTTT
CASRSGQNTEAFF
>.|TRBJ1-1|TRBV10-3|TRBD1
TGTGCCATCAGTGATTTAGGACAGGGGAACACTGAAGCTTTCTTT
CAISDLGQGNTEAFF
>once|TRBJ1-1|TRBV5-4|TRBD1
TGTGCCAGCAGGAGGGACAGGCTGAACACTGAAGCTTTCTTT
CASRRDRLNTEAFF
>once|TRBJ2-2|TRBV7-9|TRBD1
TGTGCCAGCAGCCGACAGGGGGCTTACACCGGGGAGCTGTTTTTT
CASSRQGAYTGELFF
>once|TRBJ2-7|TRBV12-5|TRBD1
TGTGCTAGTGCCAATCCTTGGGGGCAGGGGGATATTTCCTACGAGCAGTACTTC
CASANPWGQGDISYEQYF
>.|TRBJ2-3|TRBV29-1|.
TGCAGCGTTGAGTACGGGGATACGCAGTATTTT
CSVEYGDTQYF
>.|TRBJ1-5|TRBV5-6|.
TGTGCCAGCAGCTTGACAGGCAACTTGAATCAGCCCCAGCATTTT
CASSLTGNLNQPQHF
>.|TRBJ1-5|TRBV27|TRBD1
TGTGCCAGCAGCCCACAGGGGGCCAATCAGCCCCAGCATTTT
CASSPQGANQPQHF
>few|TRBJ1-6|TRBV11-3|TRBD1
TGTGCCAGCAGCTTAGGAGAATACAGGGGATCCTCACCCCTCCACTTT
CASSLGEYRGSSPLHF
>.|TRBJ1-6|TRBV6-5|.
TGTGCCAGCAGTTACGACAGCAGAAGATATAATTCACCCCTCCACTTT
CASSYDSRRYNSPLHF
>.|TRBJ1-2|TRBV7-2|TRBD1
TGTGCCAGCAGCGCGCAAACAGGGGGCCTGGGTGGCTACACCTTC
CASSAQTGGLGGYTF
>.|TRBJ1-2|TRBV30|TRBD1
TGTGCCTGGAGCCTGGACAGGGGATGGTATGGCTACACCTTC
CAWSLDRGWYGYTF
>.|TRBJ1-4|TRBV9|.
TGTGCCAGCAGCGCCGCGGGGGGGTCAGGTGAAAAACTGTTTTTT
CASSAAGGSGEKLFF
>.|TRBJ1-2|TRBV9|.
TGTGCCAGCAGGGGGGACTTTAACTATGGCTACACCTTC
CASRGDFNYGYTF
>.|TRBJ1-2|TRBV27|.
TGTGCCAGCAGTTTTCAACAGGGTTACTATGGCTACACCTTC
CASSFQQGYYGYTF
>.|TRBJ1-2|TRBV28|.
TGTGCCAGCAGGCGACAGAGCTATGGCTACACCTTC
CASRRQSYGYTF
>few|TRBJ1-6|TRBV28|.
TGTGCCAGCAGTCTTACAGCTTATAATTCACCCCTCCACTTT
CASSLTAYNSPLHF
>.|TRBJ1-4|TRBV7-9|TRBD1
TGTGCCAGCAGCTCACGGACGACAGGGGGCTCTGAAAAACTGTTTTTT
CASSSRTTGGSEKLFF
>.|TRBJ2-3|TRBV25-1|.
TGTGCCAGCAGTAGAATAGATTTAAACGGAGATACGCAGTATTTT
CASSRIDLNGDTQYF
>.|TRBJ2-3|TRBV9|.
TGTGCCAGCAGCCCCCAGGGTCTCGGCACAGATACGCAGTATTTT
CASSPQGLGTDTQYF
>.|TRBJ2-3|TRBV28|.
TGTGCCAGCAACCGAGGAGCCCGCACAGATACGCAGTATTTT
CASNRGARTDTQYF
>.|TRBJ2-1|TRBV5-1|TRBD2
TGCGCCAGCAGCCCCCCGGGCGGGGGGGCCCTAGTTAATGAGCAGTTCTTC
CASSPPGGGALVNEQFF
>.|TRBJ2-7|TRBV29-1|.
TGCAGCGTCCTCTCCTACGAGCAGTACTTC
CSVLSYEQYF
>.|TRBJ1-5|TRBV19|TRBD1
TGTGCCAGTATCACTCACGACAGGGCGAGTAGCAATCAGCCCCAGCATTTT
CASITHDRASSNQPQHF
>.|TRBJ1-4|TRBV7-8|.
TGTGCCAGCAGCTTCGGGAGGGGGAATGAAAAACTGTTTTTT
CASSFGRGNEKLFF
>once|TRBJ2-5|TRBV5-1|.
TGCGCCAGCAGCCCGACTGGATCCGAGACCCAGTACTTC
CASSPTGSETQYF
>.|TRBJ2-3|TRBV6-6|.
TGTGCCAGCGGTCACGCCGGGGATAGCACAGATACGCAGTATTTT
CASGHAGDSTDTQYF
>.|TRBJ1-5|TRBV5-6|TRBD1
TGTGCCAGCAGCCGGGACAGGGTGAATCAGCCCCAGCATTTT
CASSRDRVNQPQHF
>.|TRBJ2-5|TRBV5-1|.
TGCGCCAGCACAAAAGCCTACCAAGAGACCCAGTACTTC
CASTKAYQETQYF
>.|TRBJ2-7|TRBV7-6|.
TGTGCCAGCAGCTTAGAGAGCGGGTTTACCTACGAGCAGTACTTC
CASSLESGFTYEQYF
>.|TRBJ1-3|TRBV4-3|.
TGCGCCAGCAGCCAAGTCAGGATTTTGGCTGGAAACACCATATATTTT
CASSQVRILAGNTIYF
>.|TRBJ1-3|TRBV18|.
TGCGCCAGCTCAGTAAAGCAGGCTAACTCTGGAAACACCATATATTTT
CASSVKQANSGNTIYF
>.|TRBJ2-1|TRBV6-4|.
TGTGCCAGCAGTGACCTCAGGGTGGAGCCCTACAATGAGCAGTTCTTC
CASSDLRVEPYNEQFF
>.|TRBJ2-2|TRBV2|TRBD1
TGTGCCAGCAGAGGACAGGCAAACACCGGGGAGCTGTTTTTT
CASRGQANTGELFF
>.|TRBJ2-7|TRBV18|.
TGTGCCAGCTCCGTTTTCCCAGGGGTCTCTTCCTACGAGCAGTACTTC
CASSVFPGVSSYEQYF
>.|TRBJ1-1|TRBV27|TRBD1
TGTGCCAGCAGTTGGAATCTGGTCGGGACAGGGGGCAGGAACACTGAAGCTTTCTTT
CASSWNLVGTGGRNTEAFF
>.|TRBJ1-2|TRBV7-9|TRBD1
TGTGCCAGCAGCGACGTACAGGGGTCCGGCTATGGCTACACCTTC
CASSDVQGSGYGYTF
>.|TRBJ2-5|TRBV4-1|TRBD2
TGCGCCAGCAGCCAAGGGGGACTAGCGGGGGGCGTTGACCTAGAGACCCAGTACTTC
CASSQGGLAGGVDLETQYF